This T cell receptor (beta chain) was obtained from a study of regulatory T cells in long-lasting Graves disease. This sample's time point: persistent/refractory GD, antithyroid drugs over 5 years with positive TRAb. PBMC RNA served as the TCR library source. Graves' disease diagnoses used American Thyroid Association guidelines. TCR beta libraries were built with iRepertoire HTBI primers and Arm-PCR of CDR3 regions. TCRdb processed the multiplex PCR reads anew with MiXCR; each CDR3 protein has one entry. The sample contains 300,000 to 400,000 distinct CDR3 sequences, about 20% of which appear only once. Notes on this clonotype: The antigen is unknown.

V shed 6 bases and J shed 12 bases, with 15 bases lying between them. CDR3 length: 13 residues. CDR1 is MDHEN and CDR2 is SYDVKM in the germline V gene. Study-wide results and caveats: Persistent disease showed a preference for TRBV28, TRBJ1-2 and TRBJ2-5.

This chain uses TRBV28 with TRBJ1-6; D uncertain. The sequence derives from a female donor with Graves disease. The sequencing used peripheral blood mononuclear cells (PBMCs), collected when the disease was refractory, from a patient treated with antithyroid drugs. The DNA of the CDR3 is TGTGCCAGCAGGGGCCTTTCGGAGGGACCCCTCCACTTT. It specifies CASRGLSEGPLHF.